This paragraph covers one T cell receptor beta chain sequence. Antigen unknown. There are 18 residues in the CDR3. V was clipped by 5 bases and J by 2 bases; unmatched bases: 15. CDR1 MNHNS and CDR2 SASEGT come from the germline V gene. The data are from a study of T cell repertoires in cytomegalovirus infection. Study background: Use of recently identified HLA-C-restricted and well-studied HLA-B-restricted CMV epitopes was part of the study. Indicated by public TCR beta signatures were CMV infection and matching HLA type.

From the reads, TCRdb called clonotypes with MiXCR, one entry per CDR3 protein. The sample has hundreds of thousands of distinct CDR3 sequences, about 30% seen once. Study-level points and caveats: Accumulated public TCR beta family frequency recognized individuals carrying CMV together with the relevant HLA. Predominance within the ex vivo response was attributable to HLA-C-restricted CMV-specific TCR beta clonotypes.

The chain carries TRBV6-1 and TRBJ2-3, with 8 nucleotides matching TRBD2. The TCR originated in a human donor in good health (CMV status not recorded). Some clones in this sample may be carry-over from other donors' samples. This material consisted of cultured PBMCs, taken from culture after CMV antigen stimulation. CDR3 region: CASSWAPLGRGDTDTQYF. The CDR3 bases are TGTGCCAGCAGTTGGGCCCCCCTTGGGCGGGGGGACACAGATACGCAGTATTTT.